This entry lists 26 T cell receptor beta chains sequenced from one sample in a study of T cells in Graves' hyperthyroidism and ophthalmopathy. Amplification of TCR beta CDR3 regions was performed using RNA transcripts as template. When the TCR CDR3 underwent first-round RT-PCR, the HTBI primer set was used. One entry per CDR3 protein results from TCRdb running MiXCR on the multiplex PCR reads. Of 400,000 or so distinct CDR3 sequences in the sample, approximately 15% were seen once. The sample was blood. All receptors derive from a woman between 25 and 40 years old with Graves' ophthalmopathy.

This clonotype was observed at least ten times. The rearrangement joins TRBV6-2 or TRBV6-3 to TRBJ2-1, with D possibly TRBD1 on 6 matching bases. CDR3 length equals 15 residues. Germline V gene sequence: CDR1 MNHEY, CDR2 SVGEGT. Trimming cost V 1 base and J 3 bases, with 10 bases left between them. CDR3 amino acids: CASSYLGTSYNEQFF. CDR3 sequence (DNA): TGTGCCAGCAGTTACTTGGGGACAAGCTACAATGAGCAGTTCTTC.

As DNA, the CDR3 is TGTGCCAGCAGCGCGGGACAGACTAACTCTGGAAACACCATATATTTT. Translation gives CASSAGQTNSGNTIYF. This chain links TRBV5-8 with TRBJ1-3; 7 bases are a match to TRBD1. This CDR3 has 16 residues. With V trimmed by 4 bases and J by 0 bases, 7 bases remained unmatched. Per germline, CDR1 SGHTS and CDR2 YDEGEE. The full variable domain, completed using reference TRBV5-8 and TRBJ1-3, is EAGVTQSPTHLIKTRGQQATLRCSPISGHTSVYWYQQALGLGLQFLLWYDEGEERNRGNFPPRFSGRQFPNYSSELNVNALELEDSALYLCASSAGQTNSGNTIYFGEGSWLTVV.

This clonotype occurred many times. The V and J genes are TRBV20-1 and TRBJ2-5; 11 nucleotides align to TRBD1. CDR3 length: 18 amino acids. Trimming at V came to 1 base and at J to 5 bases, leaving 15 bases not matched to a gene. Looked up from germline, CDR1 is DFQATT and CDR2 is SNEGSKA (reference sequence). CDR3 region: CSARGGGEMGQGVETQYF. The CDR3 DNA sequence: TGCAGTGCTAGAGGAGGGGGGGAGATGGGACAGGGGGTTGAGACCCAGTACTTC.

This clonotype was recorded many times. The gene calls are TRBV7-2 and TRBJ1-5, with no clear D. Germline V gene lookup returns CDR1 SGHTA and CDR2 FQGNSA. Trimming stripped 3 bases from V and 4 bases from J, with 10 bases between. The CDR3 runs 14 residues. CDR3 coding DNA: TGTGCCAGCAGCTTTCTTCCCAAAAATCAGCCCCAGCATTTT. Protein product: CASSFLPKNQPQHF.

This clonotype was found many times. Written as DNA, the CDR3 is TGTGCCAGCAGCTTAGCGGCGGGGGGACCCTACAATGAGCAGTTCTTC. Protein product: CASSLAAGGPYNEQFF. The genes are TRBV11-2 and TRBJ2-1, with 8 bases matching TRBD2. CDR3 length: 16 amino acids. The trim removed 1 base at V and 2 bases at J, leaving 4 bases unmatched. Looked up from germline, CDR1 is SGHAT and CDR2 is FQNNGV.

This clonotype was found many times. The CDR3 reads CASISDTQYF. As DNA, the CDR3 is TGTGCCAGCATCTCCGATACGCAGTATTTT. The rearrangement links TRBV5-5 to TRBJ2-3; D not resolved. The germline V and J ends were trimmed by 6 bases and 6 bases, with 5 bases remaining between them. In germline, CDR1 is SGHKS, CDR2 YYEKEE (reference sequence). This CDR3 is 10 amino acids long. Full variable domain (rest looked up from reference TRBV5-5 and TRBJ2-3): DAGVTQSPTHLIKTRGQQVTLRCSPISGHKSVSWYQQVLGQGPQFIFQYYEKEERGRGNFPDRFSARQFPNYSSELNVNALLLGDSALYLCASISDTQYFGPGTRLTVL.

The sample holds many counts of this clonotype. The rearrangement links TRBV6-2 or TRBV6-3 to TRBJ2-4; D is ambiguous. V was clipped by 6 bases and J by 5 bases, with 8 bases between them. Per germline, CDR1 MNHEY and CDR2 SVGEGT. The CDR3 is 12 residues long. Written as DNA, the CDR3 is TGTGCCAGCAGCCCCGGCCAAAACATTCAGTACTTC. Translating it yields CASSPGQNIQYF.

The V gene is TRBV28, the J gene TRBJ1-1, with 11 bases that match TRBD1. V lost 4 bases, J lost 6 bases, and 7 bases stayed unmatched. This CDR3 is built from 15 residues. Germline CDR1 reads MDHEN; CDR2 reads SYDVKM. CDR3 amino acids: CASSSPGQGGAEAFF. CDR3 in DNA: TGTGCCAGCAGTTCCCCGGGACAGGGGGGCGCTGAAGCTTTCTTT.

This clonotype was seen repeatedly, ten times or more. The chain's CDR3 is CASSGQKIMADTQYF. DNA of the CDR3: TGCGCCAGCAGCGGACAGAAGATTATGGCAGATACGCAGTATTTT. The chain links TRBV5-1 to TRBJ2-3; tentatively, D is TRBD1 (6 bases). V lost 4 bases to trimming and J lost 4 bases, with 16 bases between them. Germline CDR1 and CDR2: SGHRS and YFSETQ. The CDR3 consists of 15 residues.

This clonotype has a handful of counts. CDR3 in DNA: TGTGCCACCAGTGTGAGGGAAGAGACCCAGTACTTC. Protein sequence: CATSVREETQYF. This sequence joins TRBV24-1 and TRBJ2-5, with a weak D call TRBD2 (5 bases). Trimming shortened V by 5 bases and J by 3 bases, and 6 bases separated the two germline ends. The CDR3 sequence is 12 residues long. In germline, CDR1 is KGHDR, CDR2 SFDVKD.

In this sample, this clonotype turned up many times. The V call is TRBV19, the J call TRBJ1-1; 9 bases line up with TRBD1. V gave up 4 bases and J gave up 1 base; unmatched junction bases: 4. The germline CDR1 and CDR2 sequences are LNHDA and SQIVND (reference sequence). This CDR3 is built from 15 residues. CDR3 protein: CASSTPTGGNTEAFF. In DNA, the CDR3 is TGTGCCAGTAGTACACCGACAGGGGGGAACACTGAAGCTTTCTTT.

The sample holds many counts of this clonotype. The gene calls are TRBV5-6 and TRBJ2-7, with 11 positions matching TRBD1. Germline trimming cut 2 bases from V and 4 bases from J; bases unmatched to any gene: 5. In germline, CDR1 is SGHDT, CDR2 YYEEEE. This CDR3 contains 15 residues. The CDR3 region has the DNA TGTGCCAGCAGCTTCGGGACAGGGGGTAGGTACGAGCAGTACTTC. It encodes CASSFGTGGRYEQYF. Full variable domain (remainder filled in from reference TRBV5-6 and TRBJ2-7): DAGVTQSPTHLIKTRGQQVTLRCSPKSGHDTVSWYQQALGQGPQFIFQYYEEEERQRGNFPDRFSGHQFPNYSSELNVNALLLGDSALYLCASSFGTGGRYEQYFGPGTRLTVT.

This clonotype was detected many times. The CDR3 DNA reads as TGCAGCGTCGAGGAGGGGCTATACAATGAGCAGTTCTTC. It is translated as CSVEEGLYNEQFF. The V and J genes are TRBV29-1 and TRBJ2-1; a possible D gene is TRBD2 (6 bases). The V end was cut by 6 bases, the J end by 4 bases, with 13 bases between. CDR1 and CDR2 from the germline V gene are SQVTM and ANQGSEA. The CDR3 loop spans 13 amino acids.

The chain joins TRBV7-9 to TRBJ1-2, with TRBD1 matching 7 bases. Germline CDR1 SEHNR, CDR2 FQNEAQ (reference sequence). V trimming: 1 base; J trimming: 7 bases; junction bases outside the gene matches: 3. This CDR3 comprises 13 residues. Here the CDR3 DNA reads TGTGCCAGCAGCTTAGGTGACAGGGCTGGCTACACCTTC. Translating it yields CASSLGDRAGYTF.

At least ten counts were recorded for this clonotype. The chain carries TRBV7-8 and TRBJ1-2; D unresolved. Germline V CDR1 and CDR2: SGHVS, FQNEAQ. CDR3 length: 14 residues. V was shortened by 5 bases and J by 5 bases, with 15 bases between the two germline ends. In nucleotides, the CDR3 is TGTGCCAGCAGCCCTAGTTTCATAGAGTATGGCTACACCTTC. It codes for CASSPSFIEYGYTF.

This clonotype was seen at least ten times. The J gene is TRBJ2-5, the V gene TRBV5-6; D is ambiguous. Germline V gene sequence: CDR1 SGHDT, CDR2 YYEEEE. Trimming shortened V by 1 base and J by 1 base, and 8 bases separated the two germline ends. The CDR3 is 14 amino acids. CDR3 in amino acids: CASSLYSSQETQYF. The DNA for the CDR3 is TGTGCCAGCAGCTTGTATTCCAGCCAAGAGACCCAGTACTTC.

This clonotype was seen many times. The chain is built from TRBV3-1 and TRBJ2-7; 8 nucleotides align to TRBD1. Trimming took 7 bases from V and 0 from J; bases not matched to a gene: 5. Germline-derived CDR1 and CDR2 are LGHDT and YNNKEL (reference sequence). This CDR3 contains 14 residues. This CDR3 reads CASTRQGSSYEQYF. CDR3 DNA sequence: TGTGCCAGCACCCGACAGGGGAGCTCCTACGAGCAGTACTTC.

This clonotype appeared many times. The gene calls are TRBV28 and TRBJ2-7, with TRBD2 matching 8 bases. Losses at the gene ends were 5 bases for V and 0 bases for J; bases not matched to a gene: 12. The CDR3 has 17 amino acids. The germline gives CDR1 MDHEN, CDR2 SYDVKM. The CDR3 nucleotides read TGTGCCAGCAGTCCCCCTGGGTTGCGGGGGGCCTCCTACGAGCAGTACTTC. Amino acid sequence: CASSPPGLRGASYEQYF.

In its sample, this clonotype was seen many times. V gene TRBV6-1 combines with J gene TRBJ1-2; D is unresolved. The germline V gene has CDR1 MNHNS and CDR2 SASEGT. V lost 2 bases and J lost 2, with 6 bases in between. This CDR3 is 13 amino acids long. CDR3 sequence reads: CASSERKNYGYTF. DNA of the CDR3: TGTGCCAGCAGTGAAAGGAAAAACTATGGCTACACCTTC.

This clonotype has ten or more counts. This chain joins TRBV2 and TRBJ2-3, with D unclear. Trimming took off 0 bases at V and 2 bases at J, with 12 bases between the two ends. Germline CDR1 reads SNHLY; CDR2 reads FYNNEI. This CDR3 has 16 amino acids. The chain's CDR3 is CASSEAVTADTDTQYF. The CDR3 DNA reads TGTGCCAGCAGTGAAGCTGTTACGGCAGACACAGATACGCAGTATTTT.

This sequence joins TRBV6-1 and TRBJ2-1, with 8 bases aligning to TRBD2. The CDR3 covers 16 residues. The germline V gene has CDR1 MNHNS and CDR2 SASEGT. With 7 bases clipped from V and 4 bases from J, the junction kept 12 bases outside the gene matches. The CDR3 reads CASTRTPAGGYNEQFF. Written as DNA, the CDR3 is TGTGCCAGCACTAGGACCCCCGCGGGGGGATACAATGAGCAGTTCTTC.

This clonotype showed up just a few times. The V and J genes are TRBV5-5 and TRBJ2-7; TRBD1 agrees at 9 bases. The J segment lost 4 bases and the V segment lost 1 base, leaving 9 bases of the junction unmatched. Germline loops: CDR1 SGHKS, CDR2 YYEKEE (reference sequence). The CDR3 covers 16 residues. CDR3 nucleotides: TGTGCCAGCAGCTTGTCCTGGGACAGGGCAAGATACGAGCAGTACTTC. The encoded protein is CASSLSWDRARYEQYF.

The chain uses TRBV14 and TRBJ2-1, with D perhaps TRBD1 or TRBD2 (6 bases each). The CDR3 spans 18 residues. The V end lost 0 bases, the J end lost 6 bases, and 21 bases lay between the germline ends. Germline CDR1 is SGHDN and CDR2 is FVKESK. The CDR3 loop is CASSQEKWGASGGNEQFF. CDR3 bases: TGTGCCAGCAGCCAAGAAAAATGGGGGGCCTCTGGGGGCAATGAGCAGTTCTTC.

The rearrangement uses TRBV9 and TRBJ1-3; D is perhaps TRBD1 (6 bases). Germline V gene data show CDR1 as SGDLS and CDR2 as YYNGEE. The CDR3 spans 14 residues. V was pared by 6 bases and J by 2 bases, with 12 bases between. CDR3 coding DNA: TGTGCCAGCACCCCAGGGGCAACTGGAAACACCATATATTTT. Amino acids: CASTPGATGNTIYF.

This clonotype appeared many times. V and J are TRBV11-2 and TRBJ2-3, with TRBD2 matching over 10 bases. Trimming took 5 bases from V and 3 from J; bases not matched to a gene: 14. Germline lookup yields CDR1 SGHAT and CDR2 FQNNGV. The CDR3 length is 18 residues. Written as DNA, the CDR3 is TGTGCCAGCAGCCGTCCTATCTCTAGCGGGGGATTTACAGATACGCAGTATTTT. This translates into CASSRPISSGGFTDTQYF.

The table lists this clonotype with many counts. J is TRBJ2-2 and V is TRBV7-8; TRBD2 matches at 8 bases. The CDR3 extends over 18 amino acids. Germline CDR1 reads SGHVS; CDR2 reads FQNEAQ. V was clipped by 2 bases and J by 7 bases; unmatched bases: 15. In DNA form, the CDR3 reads TGTGCCAGCAGCTTATCTTTCGGGGGGGCCTTTCCCCTCGGGGAGCTGTTTTTT. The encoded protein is CASSLSFGGAFPLGELFF.